Below, 25 T cell receptor beta chains from the same sample are listed, as sequenced in a study of blood T cells in healthy people across ages. Sample-barcoded 5' priming and a J-beta primer mix drove a second PCR of roughly 7 to 11 cycles. TCRdb reprocessed the 5' RACE reads with MiXCR, giving one entry per CDR3 protein. The table includes 790,000 or so distinct CDR3 sequences, 46% detected once. Sequencing input: blood. Source of these receptors: a man older than 75 in good health.

There are a few counts of this clonotype. This sequence joins TRBV6-2 or TRBV6-3 and TRBJ2-5; unclear D gene. Germline CDR1 and CDR2: MNHEY and SVGEGT. CDR3 size: 11 residues. Trimming took off 7 bases at V and 5 bases at J, with 8 bases between the two ends. CDR3 coding DNA: TGTGCCAGCAAGGTCGTCGAGACCCAGTACTTC. Its protein product is CASKVVETQYF.

The chain joins TRBV18 to TRBJ2-1; 7 bases are a match to TRBD2. The germline V gene encodes CDR1 KGHSH and CDR2 LQKENI. The CDR3 totals 18 residues. V dropped 3 bases and J dropped 4; count of bases not matched to a gene: 15. CDR3 loop: CASSPLDGRRESYNEQFF. CDR3 nucleotides: TGTGCCAGCTCACCTCTGGATGGACGGCGGGAGTCTTACAATGAGCAGTTCTTC.

The chain has TRBV3-1 and TRBJ2-2; 10 bases fit TRBD2. Germline CDR1 reads LGHDT; CDR2 reads YNNKEL (reference sequence). V gave up 4 bases and J gave up 5 bases; unmatched junction bases: 4. This CDR3 is 15 amino acids long. Here the CDR3 DNA reads TGTGCCAGCAGCCTAAGGACTAGCGGTACCGGGGAGCTGTTTTTT. This codes for CASSLRTSGTGELFF.

This chain connects TRBV7-2 to TRBJ2-7; 13 nucleotides match TRBD2. Losses at the gene ends were 5 bases for V and 6 bases for J; bases not matched to a gene: 16. Germline CDR1 SGHTA, CDR2 FQGNSA. CDR3 length: 18 residues. The CDR3: CASSTFPGLAGRGGEQYF. The CDR3 DNA reads TGTGCCAGCAGCACCTTCCCGGGACTAGCGGGGAGAGGTGGCGAGCAGTACTTC.

The chain links TRBV2 to TRBJ2-7, with D hard to call. The J call may be mistaken, given a closer DNA end match to TRBJ2-5. Germline-derived CDR1 and CDR2 are SNHLY and FYNNEI. The CDR3 runs 13 residues. CDR3 region: CASSENRYETQYF. CDR3 DNA sequence: TGTGCCAGCAGTGAAAACCGCTATGAGACCCAGTACTTC.

In its sample, this clonotype was seen a few times. This chain connects TRBV20-1 to TRBJ2-3; a possible D gene is TRBD2 (7 bases). Germline CDR1 and CDR2: DFQATT and SNEGSKA (reference sequence). This CDR3 is 17 amino acids long. Trimming took off 0 bases at V and 4 bases at J, with 20 bases between the two ends. The CDR3 is CSARDPSGAGVPDTQYF. The CDR3 DNA reads TGCAGTGCTAGAGACCCCTCGGGGGCGGGAGTGCCAGATACGCAGTATTTT.

The gene calls are TRBV7-9 and TRBJ2-3; the match to TRBD2 covers 9 bases. V lost 5 bases to trimming and J lost 6 bases; unmatched junction nucleotides: 12. The CDR3 loop spans 16 amino acids. From germline, CDR1 is SEHNR and CDR2 FQNEAQ (reference sequence). CDR3 amino acids: CASSLSVAGVGDTQYF. Here the CDR3 DNA reads TGTGCCAGCAGCCTCTCCGTAGCGGGAGTGGGGGATACGCAGTATTTT.

In this sample, this clonotype turned up a few times. The J gene is TRBJ2-3, the V gene TRBV6-6, with unresolved D. Germline assignment: CDR1 MNHNY and CDR2 SVGAGI (reference sequence). The CDR3 runs 13 residues. V lost 7 bases and J lost 2, with 10 bases in between. CDR3 bases: TGTGCCAGCAAGAAAAGAATCACAGATACGCAGTATTTT. The encoded protein is CASKKRITDTQYF.

This clonotype was counted ten times or more. J is TRBJ2-5 and V is TRBV18, with D maybe TRBD2 (5 bases). CDR1 is KGHSH and CDR2 is LQKENI in the germline V gene. The V and J ends lost 4 bases and 0 bases respectively, with 6 bases between them. The CDR3 consists of 13 residues. The CDR3 spells CASSRGDQETQYF. The CDR3 region has the DNA TGTGCCAGCTCACGGGGAGACCAAGAGACCCAGTACTTC.

V usage is TRBV12-3 or TRBV12-4 and J usage is TRBJ2-2; 9 bases are a match to TRBD2. The CDR3 is 15 residues long. V lost 8 bases and J lost 5; bases outside the gene matches: 9. The CDR3 sequence is CASGPLAGLTGELFF. The CDR3 nucleotides are TGTGCCAGCGGCCCACTAGCGGGTTTGACCGGGGAGCTGTTTTTT.

The chain carries TRBV20-1 and TRBJ1-2, with D perhaps matching TRBD1 (5 bases). Trimming took 4 bases from V and 8 from J, leaving 20 bases between them. Per the germline V gene, CDR1 is DFQATT and CDR2 is SNEGSKA (reference sequence). The CDR3 consists of 14 residues. As DNA, the CDR3 is TGCAGTGCTATACTCATCGCCGGGGAGGGGGGCTACACCTTC. This gives the protein CSAILIAGEGGYTF.

This clonotype was counted ten times or more. The chain has TRBV11-2 and TRBJ2-1; D is possibly TRBD2 (6 bases). The CDR3 covers 16 residues. Germline V CDR1 and CDR2: SGHAT, FQNNGV. Trimming took off 3 bases at V and 3 bases at J, with 15 bases between the two ends. This chain's CDR3 is CASSFMEGIIYNEQFF. The DNA for the CDR3 is TGTGCCAGCAGCTTTATGGAGGGAATCATCTACAATGAGCAGTTCTTC. The full variable domain, in which reference TRBV11-2 and TRBJ2-1 provide the parts outside the CDR3, is EAGVAQSPRYKIIEKRQSVAFWCNPISGHATLYWYQQILGQGPKLLIQFQNNGVVDDSQLPKDRFSAERLKGVDSTLKIQPAKLEDSAVYLCASSFMEGIIYNEQFFGPGTRLTVL.

The V call is TRBV7-9, the J call TRBJ2-7; the match to TRBD2 covers 7 bases. V was pared by 5 bases and J by 0 bases, with 10 bases of the junction left unmatched. The CDR3 runs 16 residues. Germline loops: CDR1 SEHNR, CDR2 FQNEAQ (reference sequence). The CDR3 spells CASSPREGESSYEQYF. Written as DNA, the CDR3 is TGTGCCAGCAGCCCAAGGGAGGGCGAAAGCTCCTACGAGCAGTACTTC.

This chain uses TRBV7-2 with TRBJ1-6; no clear D. CDR1 is SGHTA and CDR2 is FQGNSA in the germline V gene. The CDR3 loop spans 12 amino acids. V was cut by 4 bases and J by 13 bases, with 11 bases left in between. For the CDR3, the DNA is TGTGCCAGCAGCTCCAACGTTGACCCCCTCCACTTT. This gives the protein CASSSNVDPLHF.

This clonotype was picked up a small number of times. V is TRBV10-3 and J is TRBJ2-1, with D perhaps matching TRBD2 (6 bases). CDR3 length equals 15 residues. Looked up from germline, CDR1 is ENHRY and CDR2 is SYGVKD. Trimming took 2 bases from V and 4 from J, leaving 12 bases between them. In DNA, the CDR3 is TGTGCCATCAGTGAGGGAGGGGAGGCTTACAATGAGCAGTTCTTC. It is translated as CAISEGGEAYNEQFF.

The chain carries TRBV10-3 and TRBJ2-2; TRBD2 agrees at 8 bases. The germline CDR1 and CDR2 sequences are ENHRY and SYGVKD. Germline trimming cut 1 base from V and 4 bases from J; bases unmatched to any gene: 2. The CDR3 loop spans 15 amino acids. In DNA, the CDR3 is TGTGCCATCAGTGAGTTAGCGGGACCCACCGGGGAGCTGTTTTTT. Its protein product is CAISELAGPTGELFF.

This clonotype was detected only a few times. V gene TRBV7-9 combines with J gene TRBJ2-1; 10 nucleotides match TRBD2. This CDR3 has 19 residues. V gave up 7 bases and J gave up 5 bases; unmatched junction bases: 20. Germline assignment: CDR1 SEHNR and CDR2 FQNEAQ (reference sequence). The DNA for the CDR3 is TGTGCCAGCAACTACCACCTAGGGCCTAGCGGGAGAGGGCACAATGAGCAGTTCTTC. This codes for CASNYHLGPSGRGHNEQFF.

V gene TRBV2 combines with J gene TRBJ1-2; D ambiguous. V gave up 8 bases and J gave up 7 bases, with 20 bases separating them. The CDR3 has 14 amino acids. Germline V gene lookup returns CDR1 SNHLY and CDR2 FYNNEI. CDR3 nucleotide sequence: TGTGCCAGCGGACGGGATCTAAGTTTGGGTGGCTACACCTTC. The encoded protein is CASGRDLSLGGYTF.

In its sample, this clonotype was seen a few times. This rearrangement joins TRBV10-3 to TRBJ2-1; tentative D call: TRBD1 (5 bases). This CDR3 spans 18 amino acids. CDR1 is ENHRY, CDR2 SYGVKD, per germline. The germline V and J ends were trimmed by 7 bases and 0 bases, with 22 bases remaining between them. The CDR3 here is CAITTDRGTQSSYNEQFF. The CDR3, as DNA: TGTGCCATCACTACTGACAGAGGCACCCAGAGCTCCTACAATGAGCAGTTCTTC.

This clonotype has more than one count but fewer than ten. The chain combines TRBV5-1 with TRBJ1-1; D gene ambiguous. The V and J ends lost 2 bases and 2 bases respectively, with 10 bases between them. This CDR3 comprises 14 residues. Germline V gives CDR1 SGHRS, CDR2 YFSETQ. CDR3 residues: CASSFVQRNTEAFF. Written as DNA, the CDR3 is TGCGCCAGCAGCTTTGTACAGAGAAACACTGAAGCTTTCTTT.

The chain combines TRBV7-9 with TRBJ2-7, with 7 bases fitting TRBD2. The CDR3 loop spans 14 amino acids. The ends lost 5 bases at V and 3 bases at J; junction bases unmatched: 7. Germline V gene lookup returns CDR1 SEHNR and CDR2 FQNEAQ (reference sequence). The CDR3 DNA follows: TGTGCCAGCAGCCCAGATGGGGGGGGCTACGAGCAGTACTTC. Translated: CASSPDGGGYEQYF.

Ten or more counts support this clonotype. The V gene is TRBV10-3, the J gene TRBJ2-7; 9 bases align to TRBD2. The CDR3 covers 15 residues. With V trimmed by 4 bases and J by 0 bases, 4 bases remained unmatched. CDR1 is ENHRY and CDR2 is SYGVKD in the germline V gene. CDR3 sequence: CAISGLAGSSYEQYF. CDR3 DNA sequence: TGTGCCATCAGTGGGCTAGCGGGGAGCTCCTACGAGCAGTACTTC.

The V call is TRBV7-8, the J call TRBJ2-3, with D hard to call. Per the germline V gene, CDR1 is SGHVS and CDR2 is FQNEAQ. V was trimmed by 7 bases and J by 0 bases, leaving 8 bases between them. This CDR3 contains 13 residues. CDR3 sequence reads: CASKVMSTDTQYF. CDR3 nucleotide sequence: TGTGCCAGCAAGGTGATGAGCACAGATACGCAGTATTTT.

Concerning this clonotype itself: This could be a read error, since a much larger clone is one nucleotide away. This sequence joins TRBV2 and TRBJ2-7; unclear D gene. Per germline, CDR1 SNHLY and CDR2 FYNNEI. V was pared by 4 bases and J by 5 bases, with 15 bases between. CDR3 length: 14 residues. This chain's CDR3 is CASSAEAYTHEQYF. CDR3 nucleotide sequence: TGTGCCAGCAGTGCAGAGGCCTACACCCACGAGCAGTACTTC.

This chain links TRBV6-2 or TRBV6-3 with TRBJ2-5; D is possibly TRBD1 (6 bases). V dropped 7 bases and J dropped 3 bases, with 18 bases sitting between them. Looked up from germline, CDR1 is MNHEY and CDR2 is SVGEGT. CDR3 length equals 15 residues. CDR3 in amino acids: CASILGTISKETQYF. CDR3 nucleotide sequence: TGTGCCAGCATCCTCGGGACAATCTCTAAAGAGACCCAGTACTTC.